This TCR beta chain was found in a study of response to subunit inactivated influenza vaccine. Whole-study findings and limits: The authors proposed limited new T cell recruitment per seasonal influenza vaccination.

In regard to this clonotype: What it recognizes is unknown.

Using its own MiXCR run on the RT-PCR reads, TCRdb lists one record per CDR3 protein. Of 400,000 to 650,000 distinct CDR3 sequences listed, approximately 6.9% are singletons. The CDR3 covers 15 residues. The germline V and J ends were trimmed by 5 bases and 5 bases, with 16 bases remaining between them. This chain joins TRBV12-3 or TRBV12-4 and TRBJ2-1; the D is unclear. Sequencing was performed on PBMCs from blood, taken around 25 months after vaccination. The sequence came from a man aged 50-75 years who received an inactivated influenza vaccine. The CDR3 DNA reads as TGTGCCAGCAGTGCCCCTAGGGTGACGAACAATGAGCAGTTCTTC. Translating gives CASSAPRVTNNEQFF.